The rows below give T cell receptor beta chains drawn from one sample of a study of Ad26.COV2.S vaccination and SARS-CoV-2 variants. Produced via immunoSEQ multiplex PCR; TCRdb's table is partial and in-frame only. The table shows 350,000 to 400,000 clones, with 70% to 90% occurring only once. The material sequenced was peripheral blood, taken in a trial of Ad26.COV2.S vaccine versus placebo. All receptors derive from a person between 18 and 59 years old who received the Ad26.COV2.S COVID-19 vaccine or a placebo. Both conserved end residues are part of each CDR3. A D gene is named only where the DNA matches it firmly. The size field is filled for only some rows; it gives once, few, many or a size class.

abundance,d_gene,j_gene,v_gene,CDR3aa,CDR3nt
-,-,TRBJ2-7,TRBV6-6,CAGAAYEQYF,TGTGCGGGGGCCGCCTACGAGCAGTACTTC
-,TRBD1,TRBJ1-3,TRBV6-5,CASRTGGGNTIYF,TGTGCCAGCAGGACAGGGGGAGGAAACACCATATATTTT
-,TRBD1,TRBJ1-2,TRBV19,CASRGGQWHYYGYTF,TGTGCCAGTAGGGGGGGACAGTGGCACTACTATGGCTACACCTTC
-,-,TRBJ2-5,TRBV4-1,CASSQIRDQETQYF,TGCGCCAGCAGCCAAATCCGGGACCAAGAGACCCAGTACTTC
few,-,TRBJ1-4,TRBV19,CASSISVNEKLFF,TGTGCCAGTAGTATATCGGTTAATGAAAAACTGTTTTTT
-,-,TRBJ2-3,TRBV7-9,CASSWVVDTQYF,TGTGCCAGCAGTTGGGTGGTCGATACGCAGTATTTT
-,-,TRBJ1-6,TRBV30,CAGATEYNSPLHF,TGTGCCGGAGCGACAGAGTATAATTCACCCCTCCACTTT
-,TRBD2,TRBJ2-3,TRBV3-1/TRBV3-2,CASSQDTGGLAEFTDTQYF,TGTGCCAGCAGCCAAGATACGGGGGGACTAGCGGAGTTCACAGATACGCAGTATTTT
-,-,TRBJ1-1,TRBV11-2,CASSLGPSSGTEAFF,TGTGCCAGCAGCTTAGGTCCCTCGTCGGGCACTGAAGCTTTCTTT
-,TRBD2,TRBJ2-3,TRBV5-1,CASGWTSGGADTQYF,TGCGCCAGCGGCTGGACTAGCGGGGGAGCAGATACGCAGTATTTT
-,TRBD1,TRBJ2-5,TRBV7-9,CASSGTTGTGDSGETQYF,TGTGCCAGCAGCGGAACCACCGGGACAGGGGATTCGGGGGAGACCCAGTACTTC
-,-,TRBJ2-3,TRBV9,CASSVEPSGDGNTQYF,TGTGCCAGCAGCGTAGAGCCCTCGGGGGATGGAAATACGCAGTATTTT
-,-,TRBJ1-5,TRBV2,CASSDLQAGPQHF,TGTGCCAGCAGCGACCTCCAGGCAGGGCCCCAGCATTTT
-,-,TRBJ1-1,TRBV6-5,CASSSTQGTEAFF,TGTGCCAGCAGTTCGACTCAGGGGACTGAAGCTTTCTTT
-,-,TRBJ1-2,TRBV27,CASSSSLARIGYGYTF,TGTGCCAGCAGCTCCTCCCTAGCGAGGATCGGCTATGGCTACACCTTC
-,-,TRBJ2-5,TRBV10-3,CAISETRSQETQYF,TGTGCCATCAGTGAAACAAGGTCCCAAGAGACCCAGTACTTC
-,TRBD1,TRBJ2-2,TRBV2,CASRGQGTGELFF,TGTGCCAGCAGGGGACAGGGGACCGGGGAGCTGTTTTTT
once,TRBD1,TRBJ2-5,TRBV11-3,CASSSRTGGVETQYF,TGTGCCAGCAGCTCCCGGACAGGGGGAGTTGAGACCCAGTACTTC
-,-,TRBJ2-7,TRBV12-3/TRBV12-4,CASSFYPYEQYF,TGTGCCAGCAGTTTTTACCCCTACGAGCAGTACTTC
-,-,TRBJ2-3,TRBV11-3,CASSLEGGEGTDTQYF,TGTGCCAGCAGCTTAGAAGGCGGGGAAGGTACAGATACGCAGTATTTT
-,TRBD2,TRBJ2-7,TRBV24-1,CATSDLGEGGYEQYF,TGTGCCACCAGTGACCTGGGCGAGGGAGGGTACGAGCAGTACTTC
-,TRBD1,TRBJ1-3,TRBV10-3,CAIRPDRGGFNTIYF,TGTGCCATCAGACCCGACAGGGGAGGGTTTAACACCATATATTTT
-,-,TRBJ1-3,TRBV5-1,CASSFDGSSGNTIYF,TGCGCCAGCAGCTTCGACGGGAGCTCTGGAAACACCATATATTTT
-,-,TRBJ1-1,TRBV6-5,CASSYGTLGTEAFF,TGTGCCAGCAGCTACGGGACCCTCGGGACTGAAGCTTTCTTT
once,-,TRBJ1-2,TRBV2,CASSEGTAEYGYTF,TGTGCCAGCAGTGAAGGGACAGCAGAGTATGGCTACACCTTC
-,-,TRBJ1-3,TRBV4-1,CASSPMGGSGNTIYF,TGCGCCAGCAGCCCGATGGGGGGCTCTGGAAACACCATATATTTT
-,-,TRBJ2-3,TRBV7-2,CASSLPAFSTQYF,TGTGCCAGCAGCTTACCAGCGTTCAGTACGCAGTATTTT
-,-,TRBJ2-4,TRBV12-3/TRBV12-4,CASTWGADIQYF,TGTGCCAGCACCTGGGGGGCGGACATTCAGTACTTC
once,-,TRBJ2-7,TRBV28,CASSQPGYEQYF,TGTGCCAGCAGCCAGCCGGGCTACGAGCAGTACTTC
-,-,TRBJ1-6,TRBV14,CASSQDRDSPLHF,TGTGCCAGCAGCCAAGATCGGGATTCACCCCTCCACTTT
-,-,TRBJ1-2,TRBV2,CASSASSGRRSYGYTF,TGTGCCAGCAGTGCTAGTTCGGGGAGAAGAAGCTATGGCTACACCTTC
once,-,TRBJ1-5,TRBV6-5,CASSLTGLGDQPQHF,TGTGCCAGCAGCCTTACAGGGTTGGGGGATCAGCCCCAGCATTTT
-,-,TRBJ1-1,TRBV15,CATSTRGFGNTEAFF,TGTGCCACCAGCACGCGGGGCTTTGGGAACACTGAAGCTTTCTTT
few,-,TRBJ1-1,TRBV5-4,CASSFGLGTAEAFF,TGTGCCAGCAGCTTTGGTCTGGGAACGGCTGAAGCTTTCTTT
-,-,TRBJ1-5,TRBV6-5,CASSYGAGNQPQHF,TGTGCCAGCAGTTACGGGGCAGGCAATCAGCCCCAGCATTTT
-,-,TRBJ1-1,TRBV11-2,CASSPQGSTRRTEAFF,TGTGCCAGCAGCCCACAGGGAAGTACGAGGAGGACTGAAGCTTTCTTT
once,TRBD1,TRBJ1-6,TRBV10-3,CAISESGTDNSPLHF,TGTGCCATCAGTGAGTCCGGGACAGATAATTCACCCCTCCACTTT
-,-,TRBJ1-1,TRBV4-3,CASSLLPGGNTEAFF,TGCGCCAGCAGCCTTCTACCGGGAGGGAACACTGAAGCTTTCTTT
-,TRBD2,TRBJ2-7,TRBV6-5,CASSPRGGWGYRHPF,TGTGCCAGCAGCCCCCGGGGGGGATGGGGGTACCGTCACCCCTTC
-,-,TRBJ1-6,TRBV7-9,CASSFEGFSPLHF,TGTGCCAGCAGCTTTGAGGGGTTTTCACCCCTCCACTTT
-,-,TRBJ1-5,TRBV7-2,CASRGSGYQPQHF,TGTGCCAGCAGGGGATCGGGTTATCAGCCCCAGCATTTT
-,TRBD2,TRBJ2-5,TRBV11-2,CASSNRRGDVGETQYF,TGTGCCAGCAGTAATCGGCGGGGGGATGTGGGAGAGACCCAGTACTTC
-,-,TRBJ1-1,TRBV11-3,CASSLGRANTEAFF,TGTGCCAGCAGCTTAGGACGGGCGAACACTGAAGCTTTCTTT
-,TRBD1,TRBJ2-2,TRBV5-5,CASSKTGGESTGELFF,TGTGCCAGCAGCAAAACAGGGGGAGAGAGCACCGGGGAGCTGTTTTTT
-,TRBD1,TRBJ2-1,TRBV19,CASSPRRDRGGEQFF,TGTGCCAGTAGTCCGCGCCGGGACAGGGGAGGTGAGCAGTTCTTC
many,TRBD1,TRBJ1-2,TRBV5-3,CARSLVTGRGYTF,TGTGCCAGAAGCTTGGTGACAGGGAGAGGCTACACCTTC
-,-,TRBJ1-1,TRBV4-1,CASSQTIFLMNTEAFF,TGCGCCAGCAGCCAAACTATTTTTTTGATGAACACTGAAGCTTTCTTT
-,-,TRBJ2-1,TRBV7-2,CASSSSGGQYNEQFF,TGTGCCAGCAGCTCAAGTGGGGGCCAGTACAATGAGCAGTTCTTC
-,TRBD2,TRBJ2-1,TRBV27,CASSSGTSGYNEQFF,TGTGCCAGCAGTTCCGGGACTAGCGGCTACAATGAGCAGTTCTTC
-,TRBD1,TRBJ1-3,TRBV2,CASRETGGPSGNTIYF,TGTGCCAGCAGGGAGACAGGGGGCCCCTCTGGAAACACCATATATTTT
few,TRBD1,TRBJ1-1,TRBV2,CASSTGGESTEAFF,TGTGCCAGCAGTACAGGGGGCGAATCCACTGAAGCTTTCTTT
-,-,TRBJ1-1,TRBV6-6,CASSSGTYMNTEAFF,TGTGCCAGCAGTAGCGGGACATACATGAACACTGAAGCTTTCTTT
-,TRBD2,TRBJ2-7,TRBV4-1,CASSYPGGGGYEQYF,TGCGCCAGCAGCTACCCTGGCGGGGGGGGATACGAGCAGTACTTC